This T cell receptor (beta chain) is drawn from a study of blood T cell repertoires in COVID-19 (dated by TCRdb to 2019 to 2021). Study-level background: Collaborator samples came from the United States, Italy and Spain and covered acute and convalescent phases of COVID-19. The material from the prospective study consisted of cDNA or gDNA derived from T cells, B-cell-depleted T cells, or PBMCs. Subjects who had been exposed to COVID-19, were actively infected with it, or had recovered from it provided the deeply sampled blood TCRbeta repertoires that made up the dataset. The repertoires were released in a freely available public database intended as a resource for research on the immune response to SARS-CoV-2. Samples came from the ongoing ImmuneRACE study (first 160 participants) plus 1,254 subjects from 6 global collaborators. The sample metadata nearly always contained a de-identified subject ID, COVID-19 status, age in years and sex. Where HLA class I and class II types were available, the types were taken from metadata supplied by the sample provider, not from assay-based typing.

General study outcomes and caveats: How much clinical and demographic metadata was included differed by source and by participant, and the metadata was provided uncurated.

As to this clone: What antigen it recognizes has not been identified. Base qualities are not recorded, but no much larger clone differs from it by a single base.

Each collaborating institution followed its own protocols to collect whole blood in K2EDTA tubes. For TCRbeta analysis, collaborators shipped samples in one of three forms: frozen whole blood, isolated PBMCs, or DNA extracted from either of those sample types. TCRbeta CDR3 regions were amplified from genomic DNA by means of the immunoSEQ Assay, a bias-controlled multiplex PCR. On the study's bioinformatics: The number of nucleated cells in each sample was estimated from the amplification of reference gene primers within the assay. To quantify the absolute abundance of each unique TCRbeta CDR3 rearrangement, sequence reads were collapsed and filtered. For each sample, productive Simpson clonality was calculated by taking the square root of Simpson's diversity index across productive rearrangements. TCRdb mirrors the immuneACCESS table, restricted to in-frame sequences. Some clones are absent from its copies; in checked studies, under half trace to an unresolved V gene, and the reason for the others is unknown. From that table come the V and J calls and clone size; the DNA was used to work out D and trimming. The sample contains about 140,000 clones, approximately 90% of them found a single time. Approximately 11% of the sample comes from the top ten.

Deletion took 6 bases off V and 3 bases off J, with a span of 17 bases between the germline ends. Spanning cysteine to phenylalanine, the CDR3 consists of 15 amino acids. Here the CDR3 DNA is all that survives: 45 bases in frame from base 1. CDR1 and CDR2 were assigned from the germline V gene as SGHVS and FNYEAQ. The sequence joins TRBV7-6 to TRBJ1-1, and TRBD1 may be the D gene, going by 6 matching bases. Sequenced sample: peripheral blood. This TCR came from a woman of 80 years or more with acute or convalescent COVID-19. The DNA is as follows: TGTGCCAGCAGACGGGACACAGGGTGGGACACTGAAGCTTTCTTT. Its protein product is CASRRDTGWDTEAFF.